This T cell receptor beta chain was observed in a study of blood T cell repertoires in COVID-19. Cohorts were assigned according to the clinical history that participants reported. In Cohort 3, a recovered donor had either two negative PCRs, clearance, or symptom resolution. V shed 5 bases and J shed 0 bases, with 4 bases lying between them. CDR1 and CDR2 from the germline V gene are MNHEY and SVGEGT. This CDR3 has 12 residues. Per the original methods: How many nucleated cells were present was estimated from reference gene primer amplification. Some clones are missing from TCRdb's copy, which holds only in-frame ones; the method was immunoSEQ multiplex PCR. Clone size and V and J calls were adopted from that table, with D and trimming inferred from the DNA. Counted here are fewer than 200,000 clones, approximately 88% occurring once; the ten biggest clones make up about 8.4%.

The V call is TRBV6-2 or TRBV6-3, the J call TRBJ1-1; unclear D gene. The specimen was PBMCs or T cells enriched from blood (not recorded which). This TCR derives from a woman between 18 and 30 years old who had recovered from COVID-19. This chain's CDR3 is CASSQMNTEAFF. The CDR3 DNA sequence: TGTGCCAGCAGTCAGATGAACACTGAAGCTTTCTTT.